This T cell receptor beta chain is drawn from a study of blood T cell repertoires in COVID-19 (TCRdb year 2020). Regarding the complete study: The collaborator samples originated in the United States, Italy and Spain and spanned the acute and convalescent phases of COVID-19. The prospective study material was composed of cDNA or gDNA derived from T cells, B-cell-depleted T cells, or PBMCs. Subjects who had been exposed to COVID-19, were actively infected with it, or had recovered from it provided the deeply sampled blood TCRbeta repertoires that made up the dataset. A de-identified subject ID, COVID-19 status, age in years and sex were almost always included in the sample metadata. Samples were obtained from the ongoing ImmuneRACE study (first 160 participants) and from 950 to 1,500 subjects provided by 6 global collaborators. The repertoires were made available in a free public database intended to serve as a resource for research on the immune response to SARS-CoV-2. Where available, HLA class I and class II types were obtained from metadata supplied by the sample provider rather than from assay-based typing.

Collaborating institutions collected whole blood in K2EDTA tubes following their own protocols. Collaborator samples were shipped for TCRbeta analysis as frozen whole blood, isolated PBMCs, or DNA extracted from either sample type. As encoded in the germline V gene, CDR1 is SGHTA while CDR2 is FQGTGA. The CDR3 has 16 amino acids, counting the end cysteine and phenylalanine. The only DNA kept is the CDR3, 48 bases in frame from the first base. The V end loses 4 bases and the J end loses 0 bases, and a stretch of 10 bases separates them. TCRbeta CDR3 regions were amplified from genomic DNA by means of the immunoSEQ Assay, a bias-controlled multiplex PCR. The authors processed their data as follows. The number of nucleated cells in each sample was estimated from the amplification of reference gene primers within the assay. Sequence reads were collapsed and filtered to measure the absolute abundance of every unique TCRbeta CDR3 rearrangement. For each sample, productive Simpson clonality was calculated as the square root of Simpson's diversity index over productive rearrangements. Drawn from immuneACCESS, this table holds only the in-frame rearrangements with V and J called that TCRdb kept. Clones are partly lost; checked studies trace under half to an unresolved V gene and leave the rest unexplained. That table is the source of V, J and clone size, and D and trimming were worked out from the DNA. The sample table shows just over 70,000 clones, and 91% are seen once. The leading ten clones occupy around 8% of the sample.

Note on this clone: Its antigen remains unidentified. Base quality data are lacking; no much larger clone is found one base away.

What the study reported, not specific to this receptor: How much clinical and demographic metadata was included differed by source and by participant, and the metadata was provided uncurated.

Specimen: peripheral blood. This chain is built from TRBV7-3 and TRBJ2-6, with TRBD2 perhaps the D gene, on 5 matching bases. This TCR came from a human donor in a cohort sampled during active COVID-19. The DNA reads TGTGCCAGCAGCTCTGGACGGGACTCTGGGGCCAACGTCCTGACTTTC. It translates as CASSSGRDSGANVLTF. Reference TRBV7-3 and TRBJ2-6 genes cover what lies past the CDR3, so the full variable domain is GAGVSQTPSNKVTEKGKYVELRCDPISGHTALYWYRQSLGQGPEFLIYFQGTGAADDSGLPNDRFFAVRPEGSVSTLKIQRTERGDSAVYLCASSSGRDSGANVLTFGAGSRLTVL.